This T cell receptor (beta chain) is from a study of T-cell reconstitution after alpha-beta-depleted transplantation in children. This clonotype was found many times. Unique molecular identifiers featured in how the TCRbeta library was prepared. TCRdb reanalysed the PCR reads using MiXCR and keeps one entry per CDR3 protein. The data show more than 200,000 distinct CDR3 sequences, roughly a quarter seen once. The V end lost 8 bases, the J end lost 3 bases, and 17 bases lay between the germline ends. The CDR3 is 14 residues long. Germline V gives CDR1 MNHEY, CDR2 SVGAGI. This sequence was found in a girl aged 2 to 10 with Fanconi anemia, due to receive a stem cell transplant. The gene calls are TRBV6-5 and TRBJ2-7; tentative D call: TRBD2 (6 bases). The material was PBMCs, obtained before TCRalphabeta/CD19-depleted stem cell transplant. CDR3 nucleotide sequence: TGTGCCAGCCAGCTACTCGCGGGACTCTACGAGCAGTACTTC. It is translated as CASQLLAGLYEQYF.